Listed here is a single TCR beta chain. Its antigen remains unidentified. No base quality information exists; no much larger clone differs at one position. This sample is part of a study of memory CD4+ T cells and cytomegalovirus serostatus (dated by TCRdb to the late 2010s). Looking at the study overall: The cohort comprised around 35 healthy Belgian adults, 9 CMV seropositive and about 25 CMV seronegative. To replicate a published TCR-based CMV serostatus classifier, the researchers sequenced the CD4+ memory TCRbeta repertoires of a Belgian cohort whose cytomegalovirus serostatus was known.

Single viable CD3+CD4+CD8-CD45RO+ cells were sorted as memory CD4+ T cells on a FACSAria II. CMV serostatus was determined using a Roche Elecsys assay that detects serum IgG against CMV pp150, pp28, p38 and p52. Once the samples were thawed, total CD4+ T cells were enriched through positive selection using CD4 magnetic microbeads. The samples came from a different study that was designed specifically to examine the CD4+ T cell memory repertoire. Peripheral blood mononuclear cells were isolated and cryopreserved according to standard operating procedures, and serum was stored at -80 degrees C. The staining relied on CD3-PerCP (BW264/56), CD4-APC (RPA-T4), CD45RO-PE (UCHT1) and CD8-Pacific Orange (3B5) antibodies, and Sytox blue was used to exclude non-viable cells. The Quick-DNA Microprep Kit was used to extract genomic DNA from the sorted cells. TCRbeta DNA was amplified with the immunoSEQ hsTCRbeta kit following the manufacturer's protocol. TCRbeta libraries were sequenced on an Illumina MiSeq instrument. In the original analysis: Once out-of-frame sequences had been removed, about 2,000,000 distinct TCRbeta sequences were left, which works out to an average of about 67,000 per individual. Each individual was scored by the count of 150 to 200 previously reported CMV-associated TCRbeta sequences and the total productive distinct TCRbeta count. A beta-binomial model was reimplemented in Python, and scikit-learn random forests with default parameters were trained on US cohort data. Classifier performance on the Belgian cohort was reported as the median AUC with percentile confidence intervals calculated over 10,000 bootstrap iterations. Drawn from immuneACCESS, this table holds only the in-frame rearrangements with V and J called that TCRdb kept. Clones are partly lost; checked studies trace under half to an unresolved V gene and leave the rest unexplained. V, J and clone size derive from that table, while D and trimming were established from the DNA sequence. In this sample the table shows approximately 50,000 clones, about 70% of which occur a single time. The ten top clones hold 2% to 3% of the sample.

The research as a whole found: Only CD4+CD45RO+ memory cells were sequenced, in contrast to the original study, in which naive and memory CD4+ and CD8+ populations were covered. The results were interpreted as suggesting that the CMV-associated TCR signature is largely present in the CD4+ memory repertoire. CMV serostatus prediction reached a median bootstrapped AUC of approximately 0.96 with the original framework and just under 0.92 with a US-trained random forest. The original-framework classifier achieved a median bootstrapped AUC of about 0.94 with a 95% CI of 0.76-1.00 on the Belgian cohort. Of roughly 170 previously reported CMV-associated TCRbeta sequences, over 65 appeared in the CD4+ memory repertoires, each in one to five individuals.

Sequencing input: memory CD4+ T cells from blood. This clonotype was sampled from an adult in good health and CMV-seropositive.

The sequenced DNA: TGTGCCAGCAGCCCAGGGGGGCGGAGTGAAAAACTGTTTTTT. This codes for CASSPGGRSEKLFF. Recombination joined TRBV25-1 with TRBJ1-4, with TRBD1 matching 7 junction bases. Trimming leaves V shorter by 6 bases and J shorter by 7 bases, with the junction holding 8 bases beyond the gene matches. The CDR3 has 14 amino acids, counting the end cysteine and phenylalanine. Just the 42-base CDR3 DNA is kept, in frame starting at base 1. CDR1 is given as MGHDK and CDR2 as SYGVNS, both from the germline V gene.